Below are 3 T cell receptor beta chains sequenced from a single sample in a study of cytomegalovirus exposure and HLA in healthy donors (dated by TCRdb to about 2017). The library was built by means of the immunoSEQ multiplex PCR assay. A mixture of 60 forward primers for TCR Vbeta segments and 13 reverse primers for TCR Jbeta segments was used in the multiplex PCR. What TCRdb holds here is the immuneACCESS table cut down to in-frame rearrangements. Part of the clones is not present; checked against another copy, under half of the missing clones reflect an unresolved V gene, and the others are unexplained. The sample includes 99,000 or so clones, with 65% to 90% observed a single time. 6.9% of the sample lies in the top ten. Sequencing was carried out using PBMCs. These receptor sequences come from a man aged 25-45 years in good health and CMV-seropositive.

The genes are TRBV5-1 and TRBJ1-4; possibly TRBD1 for D (6 bases). CDR1 and CDR2 from the germline V gene are SGHRS and YFSETQ. Trimming shortened V by 0 bases and J by 8 bases, and 14 bases separated the two germline ends. The CDR3 has 15 amino acids. This CDR3 is CASSLGARGSEKLFF. Written as DNA, the CDR3 is TGCGCCAGCAGCTTGGGGGCCAGGGGTTCGGAAAAACTGTTTTTT.

The chain combines TRBV10-3 with TRBJ1-6; D is uncertain. Germline CDR1 is ENHRY and CDR2 is SYGVKD. The CDR3 runs 15 residues. Trimming pared 0 bases from V and 7 bases from J, leaving 10 bases between. The CDR3 region is CAISESSGKNSPLHF. The CDR3 bases are TGTGCCATCAGTGAGTCGTCAGGCAAGAATTCACCCCTCCACTTT.

The chain uses TRBV19 and TRBJ1-1, with 8 bases that match TRBD1. Trimming took 5 bases from V and 1 from J; bases not matched to a gene: 3. The CDR3 has 14 residues. Germline-derived CDR1 and CDR2 are LNHDA and SQIVND (reference sequence). CDR3 in DNA: TGTGCCAGTAGTGCCCAGGGGGCGAACACTGAAGCTTTCTTT. Translated: CASSAQGANTEAFF.